This TCR beta chain was documented in a study of identical twins. Between the trimmed V and J ends, which lost 6 bases and 1 base, there was a span of 9 bases. Germline lookup yields CDR1 SQVTM and CDR2 ANQGSEA. This CDR3 has 13 amino acids. Using its own MiXCR run on the 5' RACE reads, TCRdb lists one record per CDR3 protein. The sample contains some 570,000 distinct CDR3 sequences, approximately 20% of which appear only once. The data also belong to a second study, concerning yellow fever vaccine responses in identical twins.

This TCR derives from a woman aged 18 to 35 in good health. Sequencing was done on a sample of CD4+ T cells sorted from blood. This sequence joins TRBV29-1 and TRBJ2-2; D not resolved. The CDR3 bases are TGCAGCGTCAGCGACTGGAACACCGGGGAGCTGTTTTTT. Translating it yields CSVSDWNTGELFF.